One sample yielded the 7 T cell receptor beta chains listed below, sequenced in a study of CD8 T cells in ankylosing spondylitis. Study-wide results and caveats: Ankylosing spondylitis blood appeared to be characterized by a TCR beta motif of 8 or 9 highly homologous variants.

TCRdb reanalysed the 5' RACE reads using MiXCR and keeps one entry per CDR3 protein. The repertoire holds 500,000 to 550,000 distinct CDR3 sequences, with roughly 12% as singletons. Antigens for these TCRs are unknown. Sequencing was carried out using blood, either unsorted or a sorted T cell fraction (not recorded which). The receptors originated from a male donor with ankylosing spondylitis.

The chain has TRBV10-2 and TRBJ2-7; 13 positions match TRBD2. Germline V lookup: CDR1 WSHSY, CDR2 SAAADI. The CDR3 runs 14 residues. The junction had 7 bases not matched to a gene; V was cut back by 8 bases and J by 6 bases. DNA for the CDR3: TGCGCCAGCGGGACTAGCGGGAAGAGGGGCGAGCAGTACTTC. Encoded protein: CASGTSGKRGEQYF.

The chain is built from TRBV19 and TRBJ1-4; the D is unclear. The germline V gene encodes CDR1 LNHDA and CDR2 SQIVND (reference sequence). The CDR3 is 15 residues long. Trimming took off 5 bases at V and 0 bases at J, with 10 bases between the two ends. The CDR3 nucleotides read TGTGCCAGTAGTCCCAAAGTTGCAACTAATGAAAAACTGTTTTTT. It encodes CASSPKVATNEKLFF.

This clonotype was picked up a small number of times. This chain links TRBV20-1 with TRBJ1-1, with TRBD1 identical over 9 bases. CDR3 length equals 15 residues. CDR1 is DFQATT and CDR2 is SNEGSKA in the germline V gene (reference sequence). After removal of 6 bases from V and 1 base from J, the junction contained 9 bases not matched to a gene. CDR3 sequence reads: CSAPDRGGKNTEAFF. DNA for the CDR3: TGCAGTGCACCTGACAGGGGGGGGAAGAACACTGAAGCTTTCTTT.

The CDR3 bases are TGTGCCAGCAGTGGACTCGGAGGGTCCCAGTTCTTC. Translation: CASSGLGGSQFF. V gene TRBV2 combines with J gene TRBJ2-1; D perhaps matches TRBD2 (6 bases). Trimming took 4 bases from V and 13 from J, leaving 14 bases between them. The CDR3 consists of 12 residues. Germline V gene sequence: CDR1 SNHLY, CDR2 FYNNEI.

This clonotype has a count of ten or more. V gene TRBV5-1 combines with J gene TRBJ2-3; unclear D gene. The CDR3 spans 14 residues. Trimming took 3 bases from V and 1 from J, leaving 9 bases between them. Germline CDR1 reads SGHRS; CDR2 reads YFSETQ. CDR3 nucleotide sequence: TGCGCCAGCAGCTCCTCCTCGGGCACAGATACGCAGTATTTT. It is translated as CASSSSSGTDTQYF.

This clonotype was found a few times. This CDR3 is CATSRTKGPRETQYF. Here the CDR3 DNA reads TGTGCCACCAGCAGAACAAAGGGCCCCCGCGAGACCCAGTACTTC. The chain is built from TRBV15 and TRBJ2-5; D remains ambiguous. V shed 2 bases and J shed 5 bases, with 15 bases lying between them. The CDR3 contains 15 residues. CDR1 and CDR2 (germline): LNHNV, YYDKDF (reference sequence).

The V gene is TRBV3-1, the J gene TRBJ2-1; 9 bases match TRBD1. Germline V CDR1 and CDR2: LGHDT, YNNKEL (reference sequence). V lost 1 base and J lost 9; bases outside the gene matches: 13. This CDR3 comprises 17 residues. CDR3 DNA sequence: TGTGCCAGCAGCCAAGTCTCCGGGACAGGGCCCGCGGGTGAGCAGTTCTTC. Protein sequence: CASSQVSGTGPAGEQFF.